This is a list of T cell receptor beta chains from one sample in a study of a mutant IDH1 vaccine in newly diagnosed glioma. Clones were sequenced by immunoSEQ multiplex PCR, and TCRdb holds only the in-frame ones, with some missing. The sample carries tens of thousands of clones, about four fifths recorded once. These receptors are not linked to any known antigen. Material: PBMCs, obtained from a glioma patient whose treatment included an IDH1 peptide vaccine. The receptors here all came from a man aged 35-49 years with glioma. CDR3s include the opening cysteine and the closing phenylalanine or tryptophan. The D gene is left open where the match is weak. A clone size is listed for some rows: how often the clone was seen (once, few, many), or a class if it is expanded.

d_call	clone_size	v_call	j_call	cdr3_aa	cdr3_nt
TRBD1	once	TRBV5-1	TRBJ1-2	CASTGTGYGYTF	TGCGCCAGCACCGGGACAGGGTATGGCTACACCTTC
-	-	TRBV4-2	TRBJ2-3	CASSQDSGRAGTDTQYF	TGTGCCAGCAGCCAAGACTCCGGCCGGGCGGGAACAGATACGCAGTATTTT
-	-	TRBV25-1	TRBJ1-3	CAMGGEGPSGNTIYF	TGTGCCATGGGGGGGGAAGGGCCCTCTGGAAACACCATATATTTT
-	once	TRBV5-1	TRBJ2-3	CASSLGKAGGDTQYF	TGCGCCAGCAGCTTGGGTAAAGCGGGTGGAGATACGCAGTATTTT
TRBD2	-	TRBV10-3	TRBJ2-7	CAISGIPTSGGRPYEQYF	TGTGCCATCAGTGGGATCCCTACTAGCGGGGGGCGACCCTACGAGCAGTACTTC
TRBD1	-	TRBV4-2	TRBJ1-6	CASSQDPTGTGLSPLHF	TGTGCCAGCAGCCAAGACCCTACCGGGACAGGGCTTTCGCCCCTCCACTTT
-	-	TRBV6-5	TRBJ1-4	CASSLQNGNEKLFF	TGTGCCAGCAGTTTGCAAAATGGGAATGAAAAACTGTTTTTT
TRBD1	-	TRBV6-5	TRBJ1-2	CASKTGGFSYGYTF	TGTGCCAGTAAGACAGGGGGCTTTTCCTATGGCTACACCTTC
-	-	TRBV19	TRBJ1-5	CASSRTSNQPQHF	TGTGCCAGTAGCAGGACCTCCAATCAGCCCCAGCATTTT
-	-	TRBV9	TRBJ1-2	CASSVGGAYGYTF	TGTGCCAGCAGCGTAGGAGGGGCCTATGGCTACACCTTC
-	-	TRBV5-8	TRBJ1-1	CASSLGRDTEAFF	TGTGCCAGCAGCTTGGGTAGGGACACTGAAGCTTTCTTT
TRBD2	-	TRBV19	TRBJ2-3	CASTSWGGGGSGDTQYF	TGTGCCAGTACCTCGTGGGGGGGAGGCGGTTCGGGAGATACGCAGTATTTT
-	-	TRBV13	TRBJ1-5	CASGTQGTGNQPQHF	TGTGCCAGCGGGACTCAGGGAACCGGCAATCAGCCCCAGCATTTT
-	once	TRBV6-5	TRBJ2-1	CASSYEGNRDNEQFF	TGTGCCAGCAGTTACGAGGGCAACCGGGACAATGAGCAGTTCTTC
TRBD2	once	TRBV4-3	TRBJ2-1	CASSLLAGGGSNEQFF	TGCGCCAGCAGTCTACTAGCGGGGGGGGGCAGCAATGAGCAGTTCTTC
-	-	TRBV11-2	TRBJ1-3	CASSPTGFYTIYF	TGTGCCAGCAGCCCGACCGGATTCTACACCATATATTTT
TRBD2	-	TRBV7-2	TRBJ2-7	CASSLGTSHVASWEQYF	TGTGCCAGCAGCTTAGGGACTAGCCACGTCGCGTCGTGGGAGCAGTACTTC
-	few	TRBV5-4	TRBJ1-1	CASSEGFGTEAFF	TGTGCCAGCAGCGAAGGGTTTGGCACTGAAGCTTTCTTT
-	-	TRBV5-1	TRBJ2-7	CASSFTGKSYEQYF	TGCGCCAGCAGCTTTACAGGGAAGTCCTACGAGCAGTACTTC
-	once	TRBV7-9	TRBJ2-2	CASSLEGPGELFF	TGTGCCAGCAGCCTCGAAGGCCCGGGGGAGCTGTTTTTT
TRBD1	-	TRBV4-3	TRBJ1-3	CASSQGTGVGNTIYF	TGCGCCAGCAGCCAGGGGACAGGGGTAGGAAACACCATATATTTT
-	-	TRBV10-3	TRBJ1-5	CATRTDKGNQPQHF	TGTGCCACCAGGACAGACAAGGGCAATCAGCCCCAGCATTTT
-	many	TRBV4-3	TRBJ1-4	CASSQEGRHTTNEKLFF	TGCGCCAGCAGCCAAGAAGGGAGACACACAACTAATGAAAAACTGTTTTTT
TRBD1	-	TRBV11-2	TRBJ1-2	CASSWGTGAGYYGYTF	TGTGCCAGCAGCTGGGGGACAGGGGCGGGGTACTATGGCTACACCTTC
TRBD2	-	TRBV11-2	TRBJ2-2	CASSLDRRASGNTGELFF	TGTGCCAGCAGCTTAGATAGGAGAGCTAGCGGAAACACCGGGGAGCTGTTTTTT
TRBD2	-	TRBV5-6	TRBJ2-5	CASSSPGGRETQYF	TGTGCCAGCAGCTCTCCGGGGGGGCGCGAGACCCAGTACTTC
-	-	TRBV6-5	TRBJ2-5	CASSYGGRGETQYF	TGTGCCAGCAGTTACGGTGGCCGGGGGGAGACCCAGTACTTC
TRBD1	few	TRBV9	TRBJ1-3	CASSAGQGTDTIYF	TGTGCCAGCAGCGCCGGACAGGGTACAGACACCATATATTTT
-	-	TRBV7-3	TRBJ1-2	CASSRRLGSPESGYTF	TGTGCCAGCAGCCGCCGATTGGGCAGCCCAGAGAGTGGCTACACCTTC
TRBD1	few	TRBV19	TRBJ1-1	CASSATGGNEGNTEAFF	TGTGCCAGTAGTGCTACAGGGGGAAATGAGGGGAACACTGAAGCTTTCTTT
-	-	TRBV7-2	TRBJ2-3	CASSLAGAHTDTQYF	TGTGCCAGCAGCTTAGCGGGAGCCCACACAGATACGCAGTATTTT
-	few	TRBV7-8	TRBJ2-1	CASSPTGSLSSYNEQFF	TGTGCCAGCAGCCCTACTGGGTCTTTAAGCTCCTACAATGAGCAGTTCTTC
-	-	TRBV11-3	TRBJ1-2	CASSSTVKDNYGYTF	TGTGCCAGCAGCTCCACGGTAAAGGATAACTATGGCTACACCTTC
TRBD2	-	TRBV5-1	TRBJ2-2	CASSFTIAGLNTGELFF	TGCGCCAGCAGCTTTACGATAGCGGGGTTAAACACCGGGGAGCTGTTTTTT
-	-	TRBV11-2	TRBJ1-2	CASSLWLGDYGYTF	TGTGCCAGCAGCTTATGGCTAGGGGACTATGGCTACACCTTC
-	-	TRBV5-1	TRBJ2-3	CASSPDVDTQYF	TGCGCCAGCAGCCCAGATGTGGATACGCAGTATTTT
TRBD2	-	TRBV4-3	TRBJ2-1	CASSQGLAGAREQFF	TGCGCCAGCAGCCAAGGACTAGCGGGAGCCCGGGAGCAGTTCTTC
TRBD2	-	TRBV6-4	TRBJ2-3	CASSRGTSGDTQYF	TGTGCCAGCAGTCGCGGGACTAGTGGCGATACGCAGTATTTT
-	-	TRBV5-1	TRBJ2-7	CASSFGGKAYEQYF	TGCGCCAGCAGCTTCGGCGGGAAGGCCTACGAGCAGTACTTC
-	once	TRBV11-3	TRBJ2-6	CASSYSPDLDKVGTF	TGTGCCAGCAGCTATAGCCCCGATCTCGACAAAGTCGGGACTTTC
TRBD1	-	TRBV2	TRBJ2-7	CASSTGQGVSYEQYF	TGTGCCAGCAGCACCGGTCAGGGGGTCTCCTACGAGCAGTACTTC
-	-	TRBV7-2	TRBJ1-2	CASSLDGGRVTYGYTF	TGTGCCAGCAGCTTAGATGGCGGCAGGGTCACATATGGCTACACCTTC
-	-	TRBV11-3	TRBJ2-1	CASSTTGTNEQFF	TGTGCCAGCAGTACCACAGGGACGAATGAGCAGTTCTTC
TRBD2	-	TRBV6-4	TRBJ2-1	CASSLRTSGPIREQFF	TGTGCCAGCAGTCTGCGGACTAGCGGGCCCATTAGGGAGCAGTTCTTC
-	few	TRBV10-3	TRBJ2-7	CAISESADYEQYF	TGTGCCATCAGTGAGTCGGCCGATTACGAGCAGTACTTC
TRBD2	-	TRBV9	TRBJ2-2	CASSVVGGTTGELFF	TGTGCCAGCAGCGTAGTGGGAGGGACCACCGGGGAGCTGTTTTTT
-	-	TRBV2	TRBJ2-7	CASREDRQRYYEQYF	TGTGCCAGCAGAGAAGACAGACAGAGGTACTACGAGCAGTACTTC
-	-	TRBV12-5	TRBJ2-7	CASAEQGPYEQYF	TGTGCTAGTGCCGAACAGGGCCCCTACGAGCAGTACTTC
-	-	TRBV11-2	TRBJ2-1	CASSLVKGYNEQFF	TGTGCCAGCAGCTTAGTTAAGGGCTACAATGAGCAGTTCTTC